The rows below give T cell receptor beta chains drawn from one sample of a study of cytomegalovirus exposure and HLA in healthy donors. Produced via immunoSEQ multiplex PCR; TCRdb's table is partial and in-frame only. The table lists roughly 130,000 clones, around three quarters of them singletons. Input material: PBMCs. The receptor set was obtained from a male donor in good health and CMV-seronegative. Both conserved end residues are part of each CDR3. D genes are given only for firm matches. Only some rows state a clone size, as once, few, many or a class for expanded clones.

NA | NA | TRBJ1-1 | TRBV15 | TGTGCCACCAGCAGAGACCGGTTCACTGAAGCTTTCTTT | CATSRDRFTEAFF
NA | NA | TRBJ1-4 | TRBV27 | TGTGCCAGCAGTTTTGGGCCTTACCGAGGGGAAAAACTGTTTTTT | CASSFGPYRGEKLFF
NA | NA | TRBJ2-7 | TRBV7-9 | TGTGCCAGCAGCTTAGCGGCTAGGCCCTACGAGCAGTACTTC | CASSLAARPYEQYF
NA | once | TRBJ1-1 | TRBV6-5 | TGTGCCAGCAGTTACGCAGCAGGAGGGGACACTGAAGCTTTCTTT | CASSYAAGGDTEAFF
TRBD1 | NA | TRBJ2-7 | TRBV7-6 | TGTGCCAGCAGCTTAGCAGGGGACAGTACCTACGAGCAGTACTTC | CASSLAGDSTYEQYF
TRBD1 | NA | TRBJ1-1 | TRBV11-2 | TGTGCCAGCAGCTTAGTGACAGGGGGGAACACTGAAGCTTTCTTT | CASSLVTGGNTEAFF
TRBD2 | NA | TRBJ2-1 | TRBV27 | TGTGCCAGCAGTTTAGGGGGGGTCAACGAGCAGTTCTTC | CASSLGGVNEQFF
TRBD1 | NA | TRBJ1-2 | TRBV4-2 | TGTGCCAGCAGCCAAGACCACGGGACAGGGGAAATCTATGGCTACACCTTC | CASSQDHGTGEIYGYTF
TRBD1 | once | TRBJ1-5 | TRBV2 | TGTGCCAGCCAACGGACAGGGTACAATCAGCCCCAGCATTTT | CASQRTGYNQPQHF
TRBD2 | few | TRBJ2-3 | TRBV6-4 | TGTGCCAGCAGTAGCGGGGGGGCCACAGATACGCAGTATTTT | CASSSGGATDTQYF
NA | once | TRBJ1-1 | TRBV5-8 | TGTGCCAGCAGCCCCGACGGGTGGGACACTGAAGCTTTCTTT | CASSPDGWDTEAFF
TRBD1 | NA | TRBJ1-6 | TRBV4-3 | TGCGCCAGCAGCCAAGATCTAGGGACAGCTAATTCACCCCTCCACTTT | CASSQDLGTANSPLHF
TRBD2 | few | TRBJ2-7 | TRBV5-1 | TGCGCCAGCAGCCCCGGGACTAGCGTCTCCTACGAGCAGTACTTC | CASSPGTSVSYEQYF
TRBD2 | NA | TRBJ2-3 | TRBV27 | TGTGCCAGCAGCCGGGGGGCAGATACGCAGTATTTT | CASSRGADTQYF
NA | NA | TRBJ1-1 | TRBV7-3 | TGTGCCAGCAGCTCCTGGACAGAGATGAACACTGAAGCTTTCTTT | CASSSWTEMNTEAFF
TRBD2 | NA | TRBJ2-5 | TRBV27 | TGTGCCAGCAGAATCGGGGGGGCTCCAGAGACCCAGTACTTC | CASRIGGAPETQYF
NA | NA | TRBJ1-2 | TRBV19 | TGTGCCAGTACCCGTGGGCAGTCTGAAGGCTACACCTTC | CASTRGQSEGYTF
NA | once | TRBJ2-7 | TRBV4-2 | TGTGCCAGCAGCCAGACCCCTGGAGGTCTGAACTTC | CASSQTPGGLNF
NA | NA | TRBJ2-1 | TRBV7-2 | TGTGCCAGCAGCTTCCTTAGCGGTACCTCCTACAATGAGCAGTTCTTC | CASSFLSGTSYNEQFF
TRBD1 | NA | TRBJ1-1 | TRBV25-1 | TGTGCCAGCAGTGACAGGGGGACTGAAGCTTTCTTT | CASSDRGTEAFF
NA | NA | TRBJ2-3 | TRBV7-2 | TGTGCCAGCAGCTTACCCGGCACAGATACGCAGTATTTT | CASSLPGTDTQYF
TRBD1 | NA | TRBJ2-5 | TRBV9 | TGTGCCAGCAGCGTGGAAGGGACAGGGGGCGAGACCCAGTACTTC | CASSVEGTGGETQYF
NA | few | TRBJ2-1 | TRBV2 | TGTGCCAGCAGTGAAGTATCTCAGCGCTTGAGCTCCTACAATGAGCAGTTCTTC | CASSEVSQRLSSYNEQFF
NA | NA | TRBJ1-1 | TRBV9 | TGTGCCAGCAGTGGGGGGGAGAGGGGCCCGTCGAACACTGAAGCTTTCTTT | CASSGGERGPSNTEAFF